Sequencing of this T cell receptor (beta chain) was carried out in a study of blood T cell repertoires in COVID-19. In the original processing: From reference gene primer amplification, estimates of nucleated cell counts were derived. Measured with immunoSEQ multiplex PCR; TCRdb has only the in-frame clones, and not every one. That table gives V, J and clone size, and the DNA gave D and trimming. The data hold 75,000 to 85,000 clones, with roughly four fifths observed a single time. V was clipped by 1 base and J by 7 bases, with 11 bases between them. The CDR3 covers 15 residues. Looked up from germline, CDR1 is MDHEN and CDR2 is SYDVKM. This clone appeared a single time.

What was sequenced was peripheral blood. J is TRBJ1-6 and V is TRBV28; D is ambiguous. The TCR originated in a human donor in a cohort sampled during active COVID-19. Here the CDR3 DNA reads TGTGCCAGCAGTTTATCCCTCGCGGGGAATTCACCCCTCCACTTT. Amino acids: CASSLSLAGNSPLHF.